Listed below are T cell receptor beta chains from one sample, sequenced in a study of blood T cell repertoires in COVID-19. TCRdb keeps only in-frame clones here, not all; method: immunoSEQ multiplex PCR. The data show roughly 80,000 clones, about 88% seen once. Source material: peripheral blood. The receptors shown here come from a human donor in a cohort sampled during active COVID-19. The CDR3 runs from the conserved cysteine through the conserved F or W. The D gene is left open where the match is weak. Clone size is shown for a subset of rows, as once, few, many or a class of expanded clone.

CDR3aa: CASSDLSVSDTQYF
CDR3nt: TGTGCCAGCAGTGATCTTTCGGTGTCAGATACGCAGTATTTT
d_gene: -
abundance: -
v_gene: TRBV2
j_gene: TRBJ2-3

CDR3aa: CASTYTALAGGNEQFF
CDR3nt: TGTGCCAGCACCTATACGGCCCTAGCGGGCGGCAATGAGCAGTTCTTC
d_gene: TRBD2
abundance: -
v_gene: TRBV6-6
j_gene: TRBJ2-1

CDR3aa: CASSFPQAGQGMYGYTF
CDR3nt: TGTGCCAGCAGTTTCCCTCAGGCGGGACAGGGGATGTATGGCTACACCTTC
d_gene: TRBD1
abundance: -
v_gene: TRBV28
j_gene: TRBJ1-2

CDR3aa: CASSLDLAGTDTQYF
CDR3nt: TGTGCCAGCAGCTTGGATCTAGCGGGGACAGATACGCAGTATTTT
d_gene: TRBD2
abundance: -
v_gene: TRBV5-4
j_gene: TRBJ2-3

CDR3aa: CASSAQGAGGTEAFF
CDR3nt: TGTGCCAGCAGCGCTCAAGGGGCTGGGGGGACTGAAGCTTTCTTT
d_gene: -
abundance: -
v_gene: TRBV9
j_gene: TRBJ1-1

CDR3aa: CASSVVFSSRRIITNEKLFF
CDR3nt: TGTGCCAGCAGTGTGGTTTTTTCGTCCCGGAGAATAATCACTAATGAAAAACTGTTTTTT
d_gene: -
abundance: -
v_gene: TRBV2
j_gene: TRBJ1-4

CDR3aa: CASRVRQAHGELFF
CDR3nt: TGTGCCAGCAGAGTTCGGCAGGCTCACGGGGAGCTGTTTTTT
d_gene: -
abundance: -
v_gene: TRBV27
j_gene: TRBJ2-2

CDR3aa: CASSPGQGALNTEAFF
CDR3nt: TGTGCCAGCAGCCCCGGACAGGGGGCCCTGAACACTGAAGCTTTCTTT
d_gene: TRBD1
abundance: -
v_gene: TRBV5-5
j_gene: TRBJ1-1

CDR3aa: CASGGTGGSGEQYF
CDR3nt: TGTGCCAGTGGCGGGACAGGGGGATCTGGCGAGCAGTACTTC
d_gene: TRBD1
abundance: -
v_gene: TRBV19
j_gene: TRBJ2-7

CDR3aa: CSASWGGQETQYF
CDR3nt: TGCAGCGCTAGTTGGGGGGGCCAAGAGACCCAGTACTTC
d_gene: TRBD2
abundance: -
v_gene: TRBV29-1
j_gene: TRBJ2-5

CDR3aa: CASSPLAGGVDTQYF
CDR3nt: TGTGCCAGCAGTCCCCTGGCGGGGGGTGTAGATACGCAGTATTTT
d_gene: TRBD2
abundance: -
v_gene: TRBV27
j_gene: TRBJ2-3

CDR3aa: CASRQGAYQPQHF
CDR3nt: TGTGCCAGCAGACAGGGGGCCTATCAGCCCCAGCATTTT
d_gene: TRBD1
abundance: once
v_gene: TRBV28
j_gene: TRBJ1-5

CDR3aa: CASSLPQGQGTVFRSPLHF
CDR3nt: TGTGCCTCCAGTTTACCTCAAGGACAGGGGACTGTTTTTCGGTCACCCCTCCACTTT
d_gene: TRBD1
abundance: few
v_gene: TRBV28
j_gene: TRBJ1-6

CDR3aa: CASSLGDRLYNEQFF
CDR3nt: TGCGCCAGCAGCCTAGGGGACAGACTGTACAATGAGCAGTTCTTC
d_gene: TRBD1
abundance: -
v_gene: TRBV5-1
j_gene: TRBJ2-1

CDR3aa: CASSLGQGAITEAFF
CDR3nt: TGTGCCAGTAGTTTAGGACAGGGGGCGATCACTGAAGCTTTCTTT
d_gene: TRBD1
abundance: -
v_gene: TRBV19
j_gene: TRBJ1-1

CDR3aa: CASSLDRWEKLFF
CDR3nt: TGTGCCAGCAGTCTCGACAGGTGGGAAAAACTGTTTTTT
d_gene: -
abundance: -
v_gene: TRBV6-6
j_gene: TRBJ1-4

CDR3aa: CASSESGGATGELFF
CDR3nt: TGTGCCAGCAGTGAAAGCGGGGGGGCCACCGGGGAGCTGTTTTTT
d_gene: TRBD2
abundance: -
v_gene: TRBV6-4
j_gene: TRBJ2-2

CDR3aa: CASSLTGTEDEQYF
CDR3nt: TGCGCCAGCAGCCTGACCGGGACAGAGGACGAGCAGTACTTC
d_gene: TRBD1
abundance: few
v_gene: TRBV5-1
j_gene: TRBJ2-7

CDR3aa: CATSKPSGFYGYTF
CDR3nt: TGTGCCACCAGCAAACCCTCAGGTTTCTATGGCTACACCTTC
d_gene: -
abundance: -
v_gene: TRBV15
j_gene: TRBJ1-2

CDR3aa: CASSTGLAGAYEQYF
CDR3nt: TGTGCCAGCTCCACGGGACTAGCGGGGGCCTACGAGCAGTACTTC
d_gene: TRBD2
abundance: -
v_gene: TRBV18
j_gene: TRBJ2-7

CDR3aa: CATSFTVQGVQPQHF
CDR3nt: TGTGCCACCAGCTTCACTGTACAGGGTGTCCAGCCCCAGCATTTT
d_gene: -
abundance: once
v_gene: TRBV19
j_gene: TRBJ1-5

CDR3aa: CASSWASGNNEQFF
CDR3nt: TGTGCCAGCAGTTGGGCTAGCGGTAACAATGAGCAGTTCTTC
d_gene: TRBD2
abundance: -
v_gene: TRBV27
j_gene: TRBJ2-1

CDR3aa: CASSGSGRPTGELFF
CDR3nt: TGTGCCAGCAGTGGAAGCGGGAGGCCCACCGGGGAGCTGTTTTTT
d_gene: TRBD2
abundance: once
v_gene: TRBV2
j_gene: TRBJ2-2

CDR3aa: CASSQGTSGLNTGELFF
CDR3nt: TGTGCCAGCAGCCAAGGGACTAGCGGACTTAACACCGGGGAGCTGTTTTTT
d_gene: TRBD2
abundance: few
v_gene: TRBV4-2
j_gene: TRBJ2-2

CDR3aa: CATSDPGGGRDTQYF
CDR3nt: TGTGCCACCAGTGACCCGGGAGGGGGCAGAGATACGCAGTATTTT
d_gene: -
abundance: -
v_gene: TRBV24-1
j_gene: TRBJ2-3

CDR3aa: CASSTRQGSYNSPLHF
CDR3nt: TGTGCCAGCAGCACCAGACAGGGTTCCTATAATTCACCCCTCCACTTT
d_gene: TRBD1
abundance: -
v_gene: TRBV7-9
j_gene: TRBJ1-6

CDR3aa: CASSSEGAAQYF
CDR3nt: TGTGCCAGCAGCTCCGAGGGGGCAGCTCAGTACTTC
d_gene: TRBD1
abundance: -
v_gene: TRBV7-9
j_gene: TRBJ2-7

CDR3aa: CASSDVGAVGTEAFF
CDR3nt: TGCGCCAGCAGTGACGTGGGGGCTGTGGGCACTGAAGCTTTCTTT
d_gene: -
abundance: -
v_gene: TRBV10-2
j_gene: TRBJ1-1

CDR3aa: CATSEGRGRAHEQYF
CDR3nt: TGTGCCACCAGTGAGGGGCGCGGGAGGGCCCACGAGCAGTACTTC
d_gene: TRBD2
abundance: -
v_gene: TRBV24-1
j_gene: TRBJ2-7

CDR3aa: CASSGGGGASGNEQFF
CDR3nt: TGTGCCAGCAGCGGTGGCGGGGGGGCCAGTGGGAATGAGCAGTTCTTC
d_gene: TRBD2
abundance: once
v_gene: TRBV9
j_gene: TRBJ2-1

CDR3aa: CASLKSGSMNTEAFF
CDR3nt: TGTGCCAGCCTCAAGAGCGGGAGCATGAACACTGAAGCTTTCTTT
d_gene: -
abundance: -
v_gene: TRBV5-4
j_gene: TRBJ1-1

CDR3aa: CASSLARETQYF
CDR3nt: TGCGCCAGCAGCTTGGCGAGGGAGACCCAGTACTTC
d_gene: -
abundance: -
v_gene: TRBV5-1
j_gene: TRBJ2-5

CDR3aa: CASGLVPSGILSSYNEQFF
CDR3nt: TGTGCTAGTGGTTTGGTACCTTCGGGGATCCTATCCTCCTACAATGAGCAGTTCTTC
d_gene: -
abundance: -
v_gene: TRBV12-5
j_gene: TRBJ2-1

CDR3aa: CASSYSGQGGEQFF
CDR3nt: TGTGCCAGCAGTTACTCGGGACAGGGGGGTGAGCAGTTCTTC
d_gene: TRBD1
abundance: -
v_gene: TRBV6-5
j_gene: TRBJ2-1

CDR3aa: CASSIPQGPNFNYGYTF
CDR3nt: TGTGCCAGTAGTATCCCTCAGGGGCCCAACTTTAACTATGGCTACACCTTC
d_gene: -
abundance: -
v_gene: TRBV19
j_gene: TRBJ1-2

CDR3aa: CASLQGFNYGYTF
CDR3nt: TGTGCCAGCTTACAGGGTTTCAACTATGGCTACACCTTC
d_gene: -
abundance: -
v_gene: TRBV18
j_gene: TRBJ1-2

CDR3aa: CSLAWGGIQYF
CDR3nt: TGCAGCCTAGCTTGGGGGGGAATTCAGTACTTC
d_gene: TRBD2
abundance: -
v_gene: TRBV29-1
j_gene: TRBJ2-4

CDR3aa: CASSQDSSGTGSYEQYF
CDR3nt: TGTGCCAGCAGCCAAGATTCCAGCGGGACGGGCTCCTACGAGCAGTACTTC
d_gene: TRBD2
abundance: -
v_gene: TRBV4-2
j_gene: TRBJ2-7

CDR3aa: CASSNARVGANVLTF
CDR3nt: TGTGCCAGTAGTAACGCCCGGGTAGGGGCCAACGTCCTGACTTTC
d_gene: -
abundance: -
v_gene: TRBV19
j_gene: TRBJ2-6

CDR3aa: CASSLSAGGHGELFF
CDR3nt: TGTGCCAGCAGCTTGTCAGCGGGGGGGCACGGGGAGCTGTTTTTT
d_gene: TRBD2
abundance: -
v_gene: TRBV7-3
j_gene: TRBJ2-2

CDR3aa: CATGSMSSGNTIYF
CDR3nt: TGTGCCACAGGATCCATGAGCTCTGGAAACACCATATATTTT
d_gene: -
abundance: few
v_gene: TRBV2
j_gene: TRBJ1-3

CDR3aa: CASSSGTTPNYGYTF
CDR3nt: TGTGCCAGCTCCTCCGGGACAACTCCTAACTATGGCTACACCTTC
d_gene: -
abundance: -
v_gene: TRBV18
j_gene: TRBJ1-2

CDR3aa: CAISSGQGGRRGLATEAFF
CDR3nt: TGTGCCATCAGTAGCGGACAGGGCGGACGAAGAGGGTTGGCCACTGAAGCTTTCTTT
d_gene: TRBD1
abundance: -
v_gene: TRBV10-3
j_gene: TRBJ1-1

CDR3aa: CASSKTGGQGANVLTF
CDR3nt: TGTGCCAGCAGCAAAACAGGGGGACAGGGAGCCAACGTCCTGACTTTC
d_gene: TRBD1
abundance: -
v_gene: TRBV6-4
j_gene: TRBJ2-6

CDR3aa: CASSKSPGRGPSGTQYF
CDR3nt: TGTGCCAGCAGCAAATCTCCAGGGAGGGGTCCGAGCGGGACCCAGTACTTC
d_gene: -
abundance: -
v_gene: TRBV21-1
j_gene: TRBJ2-5